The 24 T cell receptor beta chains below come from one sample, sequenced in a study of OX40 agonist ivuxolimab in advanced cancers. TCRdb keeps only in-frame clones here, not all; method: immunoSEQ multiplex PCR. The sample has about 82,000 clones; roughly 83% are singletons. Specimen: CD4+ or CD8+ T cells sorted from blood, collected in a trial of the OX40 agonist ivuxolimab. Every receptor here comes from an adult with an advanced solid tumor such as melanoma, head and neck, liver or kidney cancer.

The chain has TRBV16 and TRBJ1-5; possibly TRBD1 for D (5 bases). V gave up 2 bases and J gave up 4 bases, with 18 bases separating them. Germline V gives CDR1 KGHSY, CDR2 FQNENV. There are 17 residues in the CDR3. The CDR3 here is CASSQRKVGPANQPQHF. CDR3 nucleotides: TGTGCCAGCAGCCAAAGAAAGGTGGGGCCAGCTAATCAGCCCCAGCATTTT. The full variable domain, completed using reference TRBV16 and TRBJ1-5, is GEEVAQTPKHLVRGEGQKAKLYCAPIKGHSYVFWYQQVLKNEFKFLISFQNENVFDETGMPKERFSAKCLPNSPCSLEIQATKLEDSAVYFCASSQRKVGPANQPQHFGDGTRLSIL.

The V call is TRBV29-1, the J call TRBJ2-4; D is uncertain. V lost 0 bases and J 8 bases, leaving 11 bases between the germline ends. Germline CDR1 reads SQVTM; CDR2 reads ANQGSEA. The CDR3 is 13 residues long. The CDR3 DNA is TGCAGCGTTGAAGACCTCGGCAGCTACATTCAGTACTTC. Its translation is CSVEDLGSYIQYF.

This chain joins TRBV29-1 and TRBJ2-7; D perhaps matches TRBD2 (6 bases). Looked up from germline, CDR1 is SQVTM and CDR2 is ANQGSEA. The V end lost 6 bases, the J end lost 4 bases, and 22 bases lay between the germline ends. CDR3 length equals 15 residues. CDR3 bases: TGCAGCGTGGGAGGAGGGGAGAATACGGGGTACGAGCAGTACTTC. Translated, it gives CSVGGGENTGYEQYF.

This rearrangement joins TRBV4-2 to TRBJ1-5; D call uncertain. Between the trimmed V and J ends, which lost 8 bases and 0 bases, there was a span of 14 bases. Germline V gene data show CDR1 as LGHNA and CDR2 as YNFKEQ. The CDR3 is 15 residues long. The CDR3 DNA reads TGTGCCAGCGGATCCGACGGTCATAGCAATCAGCCCCAGCATTTT. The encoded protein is CASGSDGHSNQPQHF.

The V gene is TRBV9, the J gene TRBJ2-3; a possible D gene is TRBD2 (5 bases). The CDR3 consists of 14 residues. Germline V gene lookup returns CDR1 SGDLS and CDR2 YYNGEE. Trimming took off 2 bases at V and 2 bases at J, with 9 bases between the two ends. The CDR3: CASSVQRNTDTQYF. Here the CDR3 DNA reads TGTGCCAGCAGCGTCCAGCGGAACACAGATACGCAGTATTTT.

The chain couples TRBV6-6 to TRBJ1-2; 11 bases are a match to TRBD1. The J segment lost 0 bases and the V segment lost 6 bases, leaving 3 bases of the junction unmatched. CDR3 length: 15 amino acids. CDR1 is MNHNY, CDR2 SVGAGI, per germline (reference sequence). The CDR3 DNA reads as TGTGCCAGCAGCGGACAGGGGGCTACTAACTATGGCTACACCTTC. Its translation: CASSGQGATNYGYTF.

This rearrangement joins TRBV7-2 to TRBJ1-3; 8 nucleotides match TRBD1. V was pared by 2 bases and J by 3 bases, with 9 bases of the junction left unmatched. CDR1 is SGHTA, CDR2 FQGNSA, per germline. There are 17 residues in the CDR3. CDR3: CASSLIVAGGVGNTIYF. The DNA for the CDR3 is TGTGCCAGCAGCTTAATCGTCGCAGGGGGCGTTGGAAACACCATATATTTT.

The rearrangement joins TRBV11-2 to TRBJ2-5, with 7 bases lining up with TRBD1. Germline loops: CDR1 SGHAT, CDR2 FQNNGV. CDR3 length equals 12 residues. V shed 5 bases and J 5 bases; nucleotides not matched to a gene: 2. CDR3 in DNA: TGTGCCAGCAGCACGGACAGGGAGACCCAGTACTTC. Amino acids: CASSTDRETQYF.

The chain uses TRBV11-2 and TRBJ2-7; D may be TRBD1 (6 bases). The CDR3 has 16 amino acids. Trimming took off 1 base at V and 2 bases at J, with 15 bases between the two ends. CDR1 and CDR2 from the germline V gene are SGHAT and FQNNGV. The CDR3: CASSLVGTILTYEQYF. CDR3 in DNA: TGTGCCAGCAGCTTAGTTGGGACAATCCTCACCTACGAGCAGTACTTC.

The CDR3 region is CASRPGDRGTTDTQYF. The CDR3 bases are TGTGCCAGCAGACCCGGGGACAGGGGGACCACAGATACGCAGTATTTT. The rearrangement joins TRBV27 to TRBJ2-3; 11 positions match TRBD1. Losses at the gene ends were 6 bases for V and 2 bases for J; bases not matched to a gene: 7. The V gene's germline CDR1 is MNHEY and CDR2 SMNVEV (reference sequence). The CDR3 runs 16 residues.

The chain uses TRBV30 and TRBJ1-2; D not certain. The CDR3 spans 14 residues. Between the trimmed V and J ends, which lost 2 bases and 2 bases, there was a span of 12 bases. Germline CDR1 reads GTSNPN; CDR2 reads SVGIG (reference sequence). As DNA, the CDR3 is TGTGCCTGGAGTTTGTCACGGACCAACTATGGCTACACCTTC. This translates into CAWSLSRTNYGYTF.

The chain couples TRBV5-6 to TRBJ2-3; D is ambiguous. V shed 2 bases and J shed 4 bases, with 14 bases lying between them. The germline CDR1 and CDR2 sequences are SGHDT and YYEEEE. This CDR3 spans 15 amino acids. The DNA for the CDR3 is TGTGCCAGCAGCTTACCCTGGGCTGGGGCAGATACGCAGTATTTT. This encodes CASSLPWAGADTQYF.

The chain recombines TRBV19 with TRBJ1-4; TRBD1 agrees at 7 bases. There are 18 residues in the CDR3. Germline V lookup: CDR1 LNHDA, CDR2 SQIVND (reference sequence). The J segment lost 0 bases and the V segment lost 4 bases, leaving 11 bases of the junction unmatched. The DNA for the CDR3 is TGTGCCAGTAGTACTCGACGAAGGGGGCCCCCAACTAATGAAAAACTGTTTTTT. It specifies CASSTRRRGPPTNEKLFF.

The CDR3 sequence is CASSTGGNYGYTF. Here the CDR3 DNA reads TGTGCCAGCAGCACGGGCGGGAACTATGGCTACACCTTC. The V and J genes are TRBV7-9 and TRBJ1-2; D unclear. Germline values: CDR1 SEHNR, CDR2 FQNEAQ (reference sequence). The CDR3 loop spans 13 amino acids. The V and J ends lost 5 bases and 2 bases respectively, with 9 bases between them.

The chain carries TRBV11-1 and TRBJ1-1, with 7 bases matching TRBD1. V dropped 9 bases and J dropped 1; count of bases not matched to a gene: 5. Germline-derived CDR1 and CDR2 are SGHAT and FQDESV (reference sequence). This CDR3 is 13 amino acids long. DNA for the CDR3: TGTGCCAGTTCGACAGGGAGGAACACTGAAGCTTTCTTT. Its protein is CASSTGRNTEAFF.

The CDR3 region is CASSRQGTGELFF. CDR3 DNA sequence: TGTGCCAGCAGTCGACAGGGAACCGGGGAGCTGTTTTTT. This chain connects TRBV6-1 to TRBJ2-2; TRBD1 matches at 7 bases. This CDR3 is 13 amino acids long. Germline CDR1 reads MNHNS; CDR2 reads SASEGT. Trimming removed 5 bases from V and 5 bases from J; junction bases left unmatched: 2.

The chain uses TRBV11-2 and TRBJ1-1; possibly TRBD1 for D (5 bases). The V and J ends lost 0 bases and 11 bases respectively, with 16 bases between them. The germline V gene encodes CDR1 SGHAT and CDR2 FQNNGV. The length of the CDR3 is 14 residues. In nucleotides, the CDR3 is TGTGCCAGCAGCTTAGAGGCGCGCGGGGCTCGGGCTTTCTTT. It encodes CASSLEARGARAFF.

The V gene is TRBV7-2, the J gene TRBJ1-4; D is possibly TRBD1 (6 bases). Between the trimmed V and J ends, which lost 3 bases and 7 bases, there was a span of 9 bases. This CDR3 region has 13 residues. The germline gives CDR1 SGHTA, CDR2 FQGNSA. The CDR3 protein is CASSFLQGEKLFF. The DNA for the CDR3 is TGTGCCAGCAGCTTCCTACAGGGTGAAAAACTGTTTTTT.

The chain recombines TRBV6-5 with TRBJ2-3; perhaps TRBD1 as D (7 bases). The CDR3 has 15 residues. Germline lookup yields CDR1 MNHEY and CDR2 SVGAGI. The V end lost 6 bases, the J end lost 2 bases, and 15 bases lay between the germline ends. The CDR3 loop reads CASRNAGQLTDTQYF. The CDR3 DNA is TGTGCCAGCAGGAATGCGGGACAGCTCACAGATACGCAGTATTTT.

CDR3 residues: CSVPPGTSGGHEQFF. CDR3 in DNA: TGCAGCGTCCCCCCCGGGACTTCCGGGGGCCATGAGCAGTTCTTC. The chain links TRBV29-1 to TRBJ2-1; the D call may be TRBD1 or TRBD2 (6 bases each). The ends were cut back, 6 bases at V and 8 bases at J, with 23 bases in the middle. Germline V gene sequence: CDR1 SQVTM, CDR2 ANQGSEA. The CDR3 has 15 amino acids.

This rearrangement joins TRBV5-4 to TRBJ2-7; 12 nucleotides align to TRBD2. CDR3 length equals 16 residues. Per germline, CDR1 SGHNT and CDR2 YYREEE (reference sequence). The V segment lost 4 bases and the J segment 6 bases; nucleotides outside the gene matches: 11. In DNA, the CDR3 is TGTGCCAGCAGCCTGACTAGCGGGGGCCTCTACTTCGAGCAGTACTTC. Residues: CASSLTSGGLYFEQYF.

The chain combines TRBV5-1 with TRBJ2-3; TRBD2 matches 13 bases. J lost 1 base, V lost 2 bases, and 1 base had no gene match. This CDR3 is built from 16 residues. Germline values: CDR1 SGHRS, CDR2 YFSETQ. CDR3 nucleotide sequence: TGCGCCAGCAGCTTCGGGACTAGCGGGGGCACAGATACGCAGTATTTT. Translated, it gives CASSFGTSGGTDTQYF.

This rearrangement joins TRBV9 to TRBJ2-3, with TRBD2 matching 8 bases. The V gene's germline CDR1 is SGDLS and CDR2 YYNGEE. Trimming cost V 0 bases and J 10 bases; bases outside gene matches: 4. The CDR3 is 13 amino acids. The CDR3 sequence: CASSVVAGGSQYF. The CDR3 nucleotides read TGTGCCAGCAGCGTAGTTGCGGGGGGATCGCAGTATTTT.

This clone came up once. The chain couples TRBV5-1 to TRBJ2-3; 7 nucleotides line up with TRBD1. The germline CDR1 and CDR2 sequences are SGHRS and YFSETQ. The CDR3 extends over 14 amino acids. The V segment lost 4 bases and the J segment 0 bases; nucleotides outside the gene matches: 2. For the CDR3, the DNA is TGCGCCAGCAGCCTGGACAGGAGCACAGATACGCAGTATTTT. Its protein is CASSLDRSTDTQYF.